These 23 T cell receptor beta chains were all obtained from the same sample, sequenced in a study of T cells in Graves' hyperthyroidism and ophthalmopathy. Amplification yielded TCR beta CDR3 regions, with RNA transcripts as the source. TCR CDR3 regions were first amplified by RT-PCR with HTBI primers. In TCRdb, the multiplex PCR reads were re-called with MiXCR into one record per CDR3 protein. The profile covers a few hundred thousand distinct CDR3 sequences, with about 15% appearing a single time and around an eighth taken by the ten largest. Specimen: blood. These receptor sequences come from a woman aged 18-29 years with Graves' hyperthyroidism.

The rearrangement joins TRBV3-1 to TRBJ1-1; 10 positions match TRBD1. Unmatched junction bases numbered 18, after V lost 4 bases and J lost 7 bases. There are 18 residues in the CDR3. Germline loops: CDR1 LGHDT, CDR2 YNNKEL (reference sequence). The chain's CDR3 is CASSPYQIKRDRGNEAFF. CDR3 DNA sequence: TGTGCCAGCAGCCCCTATCAAATCAAACGGGACAGGGGTAATGAAGCTTTCTTT. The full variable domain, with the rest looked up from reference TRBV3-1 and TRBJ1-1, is DTAVSQTPKYLVTQMGNDKSIKCEQNLGHDTMYWYKQDSKKFLKIMFSYNNKELIINETVPNRFSPKSPDKAHLNLHINSLELGDSAVYFCASSPYQIKRDRGNEAFFGQGTRLTVV.

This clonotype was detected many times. Here the CDR3 reads CASSLPGQGTGELFF. CDR3 sequence (DNA): TGCGCCAGCAGCCTGCCGGGACAGGGTACCGGGGAGCTGTTTTTT. The rearrangement joins TRBV5-1 to TRBJ2-2, with 9 bases aligning to TRBD1. Unmatched junction bases numbered 6, after V lost 4 bases and J lost 5 bases. Germline lookup yields CDR1 SGHRS and CDR2 YFSETQ. The CDR3 is made up of 15 amino acids.

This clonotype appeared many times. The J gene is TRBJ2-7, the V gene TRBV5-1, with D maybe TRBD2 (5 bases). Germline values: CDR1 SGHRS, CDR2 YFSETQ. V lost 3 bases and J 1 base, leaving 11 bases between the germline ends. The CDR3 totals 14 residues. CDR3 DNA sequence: TGCGCCAGCAGCTGGACCGGGGATTCCTACGAGCAGTACTTC. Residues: CASSWTGDSYEQYF.

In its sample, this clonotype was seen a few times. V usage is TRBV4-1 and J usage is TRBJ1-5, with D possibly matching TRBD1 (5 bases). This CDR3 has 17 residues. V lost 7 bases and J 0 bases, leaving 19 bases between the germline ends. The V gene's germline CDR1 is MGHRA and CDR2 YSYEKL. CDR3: CASKRLFQGDSNQPQHF. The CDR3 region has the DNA TGCGCCAGCAAAAGGCTCTTTCAGGGTGATAGCAATCAGCCCCAGCATTTT.

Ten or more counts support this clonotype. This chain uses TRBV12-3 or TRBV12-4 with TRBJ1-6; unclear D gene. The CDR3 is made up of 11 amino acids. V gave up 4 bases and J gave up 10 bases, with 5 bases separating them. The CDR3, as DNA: TGTGCCAGCAGTTCCAACTCACCCCTCCACTTT. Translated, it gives CASSSNSPLHF.

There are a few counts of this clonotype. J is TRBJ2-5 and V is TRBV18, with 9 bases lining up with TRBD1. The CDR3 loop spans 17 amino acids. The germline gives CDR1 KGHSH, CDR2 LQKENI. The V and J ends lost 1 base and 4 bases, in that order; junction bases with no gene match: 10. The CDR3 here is CASSPRIGTGNVETQYF. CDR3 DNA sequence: TGTGCCAGCTCACCACGAATCGGGACAGGGAATGTAGAGACCCAGTACTTC.

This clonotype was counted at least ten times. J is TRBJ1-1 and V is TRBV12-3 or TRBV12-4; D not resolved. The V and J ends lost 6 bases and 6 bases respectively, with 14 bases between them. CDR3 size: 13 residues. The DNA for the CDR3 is TGTGCCAGCAGCCGATCCCCGTACGCTGAAGCTTTCTTT. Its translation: CASSRSPYAEAFF.

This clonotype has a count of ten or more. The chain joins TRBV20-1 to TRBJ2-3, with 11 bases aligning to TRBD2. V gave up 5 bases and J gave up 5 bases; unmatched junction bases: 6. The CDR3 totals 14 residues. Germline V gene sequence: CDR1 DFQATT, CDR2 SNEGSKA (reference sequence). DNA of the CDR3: TGCAGTGCTCCGGTCCTAGCGGGGGGAGATACGCAGTATTTT. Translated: CSAPVLAGGDTQYF.

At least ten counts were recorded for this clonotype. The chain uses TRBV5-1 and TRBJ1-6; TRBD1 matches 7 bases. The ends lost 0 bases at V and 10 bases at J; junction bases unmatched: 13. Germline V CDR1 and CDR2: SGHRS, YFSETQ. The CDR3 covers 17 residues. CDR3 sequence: CASSLGVWGTVSSPLHF. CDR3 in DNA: TGCGCCAGCAGCTTGGGCGTGTGGGGGACAGTCAGCTCACCCCTCCACTTT.

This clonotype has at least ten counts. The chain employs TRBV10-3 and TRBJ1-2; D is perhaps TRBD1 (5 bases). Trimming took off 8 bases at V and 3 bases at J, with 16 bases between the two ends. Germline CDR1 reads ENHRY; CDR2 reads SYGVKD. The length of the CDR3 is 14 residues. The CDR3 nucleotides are TGTGCCATCTTCGGGACTAGGGGAGACTATGGCTACACCTTC. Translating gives CAIFGTRGDYGYTF.

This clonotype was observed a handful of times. DNA of the CDR3: TGCGCCAGCAGCTTGGCCCTCAGTTACTCCTACGAGCAGTACTTC. Amino acid sequence: CASSLALSYSYEQYF. The chain carries TRBV5-1 and TRBJ2-7; no clear D gene. V gave up 0 bases and J gave up 0 bases, with 10 bases separating them. CDR1 and CDR2 (germline): SGHRS, YFSETQ. The CDR3 consists of 15 residues. Full variable domain (rest looked up from reference TRBV5-1 and TRBJ2-7): KAGVTQTPRYLIKTRGQQVTLSCSPISGHRSVSWYQQTPGQGLQFLFEYFSETQRNKGNFPGRFSGRQFSNSRSEMNVSTLELGDSALYLCASSLALSYSYEQYFGPGTRLTVT.

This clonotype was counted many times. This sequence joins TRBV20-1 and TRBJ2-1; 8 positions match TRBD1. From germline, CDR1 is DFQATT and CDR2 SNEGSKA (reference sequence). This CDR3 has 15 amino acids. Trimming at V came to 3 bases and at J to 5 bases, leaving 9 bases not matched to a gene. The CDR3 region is CSARSDRGLDNEQFF. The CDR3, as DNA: TGCAGTGCTAGGTCCGACAGGGGCCTGGACAATGAGCAGTTCTTC.

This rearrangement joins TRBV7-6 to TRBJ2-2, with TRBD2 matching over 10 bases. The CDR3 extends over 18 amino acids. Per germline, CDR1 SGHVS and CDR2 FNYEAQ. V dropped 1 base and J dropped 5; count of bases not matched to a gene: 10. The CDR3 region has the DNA TGTGCCAGCAGCTTAGGAGCGGGGACTAGCGAAAGTACCGGGGAGCTGTTTTTT. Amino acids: CASSLGAGTSESTGELFF.

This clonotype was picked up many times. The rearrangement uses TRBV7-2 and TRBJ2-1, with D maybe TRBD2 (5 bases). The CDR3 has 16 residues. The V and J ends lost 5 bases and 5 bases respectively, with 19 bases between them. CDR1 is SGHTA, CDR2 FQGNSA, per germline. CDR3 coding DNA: TGTGCCAGCAGCCGAGGACTTCCTTCCCCGAACAATGAGCAGTTCTTC. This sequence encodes CASSRGLPSPNNEQFF. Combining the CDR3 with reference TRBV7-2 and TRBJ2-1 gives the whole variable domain GAGVSQSPSNKVTEKGKDVELRCDPISGHTALYWYRQSLGQGLEFLIYFQGNSAPDKSGLPSDRFSAERTGGSVSTLTIQRTQQEDSAVYLCASSRGLPSPNNEQFFGPGTRLTVL.

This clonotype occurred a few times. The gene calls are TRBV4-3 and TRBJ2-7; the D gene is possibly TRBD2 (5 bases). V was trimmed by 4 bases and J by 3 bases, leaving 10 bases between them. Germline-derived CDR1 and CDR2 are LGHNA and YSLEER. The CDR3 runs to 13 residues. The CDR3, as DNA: TGCGCCAGCAGCCTCGGGATTTACTACGAGCAGTACTTC. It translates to CASSLGIYYEQYF.

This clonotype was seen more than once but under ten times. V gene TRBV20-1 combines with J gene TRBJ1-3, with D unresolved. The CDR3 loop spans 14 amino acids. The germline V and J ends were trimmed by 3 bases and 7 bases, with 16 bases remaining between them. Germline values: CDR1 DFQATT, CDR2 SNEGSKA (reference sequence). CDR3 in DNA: TGCAGTGCTAGGGACCAGCGTCGGTGGAACACCATATATTTT. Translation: CSARDQRRWNTIYF.

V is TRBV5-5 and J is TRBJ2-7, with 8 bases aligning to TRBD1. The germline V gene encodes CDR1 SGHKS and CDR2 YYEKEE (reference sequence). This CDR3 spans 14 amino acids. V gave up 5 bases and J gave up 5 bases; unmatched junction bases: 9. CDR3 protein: CASSTDRAYHEQYF. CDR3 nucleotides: TGTGCCAGCAGTACGGACAGGGCTTATCACGAGCAGTACTTC.

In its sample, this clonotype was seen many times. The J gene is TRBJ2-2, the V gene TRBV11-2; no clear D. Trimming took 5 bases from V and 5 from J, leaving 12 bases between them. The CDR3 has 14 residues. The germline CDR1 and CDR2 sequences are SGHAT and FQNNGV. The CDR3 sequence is CASSPRILTGELFF. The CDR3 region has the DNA TGTGCCAGCAGCCCCCGTATCTTAACCGGGGAGCTGTTTTTT.

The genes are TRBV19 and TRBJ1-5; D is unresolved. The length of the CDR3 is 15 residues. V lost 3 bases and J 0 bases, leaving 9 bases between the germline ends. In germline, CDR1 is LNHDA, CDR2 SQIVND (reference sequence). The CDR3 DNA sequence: TGTGCCAGTAGTATTCGACGATATAGCAATCAGCCCCAGCATTTT. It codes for CASSIRRYSNQPQHF.

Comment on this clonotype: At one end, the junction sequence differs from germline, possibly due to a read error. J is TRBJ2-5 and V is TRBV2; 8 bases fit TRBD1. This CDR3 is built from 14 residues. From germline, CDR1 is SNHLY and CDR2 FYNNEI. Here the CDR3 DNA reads TGTGCCAGCGGTGAACGGACAGGGCAAGAGACCCAGTACTTC. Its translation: CASGERTGQETQYF.

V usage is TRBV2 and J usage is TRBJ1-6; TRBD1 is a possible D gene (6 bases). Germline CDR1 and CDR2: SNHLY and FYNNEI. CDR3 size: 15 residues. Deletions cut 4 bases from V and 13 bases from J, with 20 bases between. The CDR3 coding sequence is TGTGCCAGCAGTGCCGGCACAGGGACCCTCCGGCCCCTCCACTTT. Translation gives CASSAGTGTLRPLHF.

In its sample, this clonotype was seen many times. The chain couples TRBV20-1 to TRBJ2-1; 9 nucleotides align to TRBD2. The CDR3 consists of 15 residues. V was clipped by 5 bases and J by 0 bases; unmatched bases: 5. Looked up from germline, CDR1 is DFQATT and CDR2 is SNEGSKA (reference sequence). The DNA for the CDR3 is TGCAGTGCTTTAGCGGGGGCGTTCTCCTACAATGAGCAGTTCTTC. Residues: CSALAGAFSYNEQFF.

Written as DNA, the CDR3 is TGTGCCAGTAACCCGGGACAGAGCCTAGGTTATGGCTACACCTTC. Translated, it gives CASNPGQSLGYGYTF. The V and J genes are TRBV28 and TRBJ1-2, with TRBD1 identical over 7 bases. The CDR3 is 15 residues long. Germline CDR1 MDHEN, CDR2 SYDVKM. The V gene end was trimmed by 9 bases and the J gene end by 5 bases; junction bases not matched to a gene: 15.